These 10 T cell receptor beta chains came from one sample sequenced in a study of tumor and adjacent non-tumor tissue in lung cancer. TCRbeta libraries were built with three rounds of nested PCR, modified from ARM-PCR. TCRdb re-derived calls from the multiplex PCR reads in MiXCR, one entry per CDR3 protein. Here the sample spans some 90,000 distinct CDR3 sequences, around 57% being singletons. The template was RNA from unsorted bulk tissue. The sequenced sample consisted of lung tumor tissue. The receptors stem from a man in his sixties or seventies with non-small cell lung cancer.

The chain employs TRBV29-1 and TRBJ2-3; D not resolved. Germline-derived CDR1 and CDR2 are SQVTM and ANQGSEA. Deletions cut 4 bases from V and 5 bases from J, with 13 bases between. This CDR3 contains 13 residues. CDR3 loop: CSVGPDGLDTQYF. As DNA, the CDR3 is TGCAGCGTTGGACCGGACGGGCTAGATACGCAGTATTTT.

This clonotype appeared a few times. A clone one base away is much larger, so this may be a read error. The chain recombines TRBV14 with TRBJ2-7; a possible D gene is TRBD1 (5 bases). Germline lookup yields CDR1 SGHDN and CDR2 FVKESK. The CDR3 contains 16 residues. CDR3 DNA sequence: TGTGCCAGCAGCCAACCGGGTAGGGGAACATCCTACGGGCAGTACTTC. Translation: CASSQPGRGTSYGQYF.

Concerning this clonotype: Sequence at one end of the junction differs from germline and may be a read error. The CDR3 reads CANSLGTSAGELFF. CDR3 in DNA: TGTGCCAACAGCTTAGGGACATCCGCCGGGGAGCTGTTTTTT. This chain joins TRBV11-3 and TRBJ2-2; D is possibly TRBD1 (6 bases). CDR3 length: 14 amino acids. The germline gives CDR1 SGHNT, CDR2 YENEEA.

By frequency in the sample, this clonotype is medium-sized (0.01 to 0.1%). The chain employs TRBV20-1 and TRBJ1-5; TRBD1 is a possible D gene (6 bases). Germline V gene sequence: CDR1 DFQATT, CDR2 SNEGSKA (reference sequence). The V end was cut by 6 bases, the J end by 6 bases, with 15 bases between. The CDR3 is made up of 13 amino acids. CDR3 coding DNA: TGCAGTGCCCCCCCAGGGGTCGGTCAGCCCCAGCATTTT. As protein: CSAPPGVGQPQHF.

In its sample, this clonotype was seen a few times. The CDR3 is CATGTTNEQFF. As DNA, the CDR3 is TGTGCCACCGGGACTACAAATGAGCAGTTCTTC. The chain uses TRBV24-1 and TRBJ2-1; 7 bases agree with TRBD2. The CDR3 length is 11 residues. In germline, CDR1 is KGHDR, CDR2 SFDVKD. The V gene end was trimmed by 9 bases and the J gene end by 7 bases; junction bases not matched to a gene: 2.

To note about this clonotype: Relative to the germline gene, one junction end is altered; a read error may explain this. The rearrangement uses TRBV11-2 and TRBJ2-1; the D gene is possibly TRBD1 (5 bases). Germline loops: CDR1 SGHAT, CDR2 FQNNGV. There are 16 residues in the CDR3. CDR3 coding DNA: TGTGCCACCAGCTTAAGGAGTCGGCGGAATAGGGGTGAACAGCTCTTC. Translation gives CATSLRSRRNRGEQLF.

This clonotype was seen only a few times. A much larger clone sits a single nucleotide away, making a read error possible. V usage is TRBV6-5 and J usage is TRBJ2-5; 8 nucleotides align to TRBD1. CDR1 and CDR2 from the germline V gene are MNHEY and SVGAGI. V lost 3 bases and J lost 4; bases outside the gene matches: 4. This CDR3 contains 14 residues. The CDR3 loop is CASSYWDRSETQYF. In DNA form, the CDR3 reads TGTGCCAGCAGTTATTGGGACAGGTCAGAGACCCAGTACTTC.

The V gene is TRBV6-5, the J gene TRBJ2-2; a weak D match, TRBD1 (5 bases). Trimming cost V 7 bases and J 4 bases, with 16 bases left between them. The CDR3 is made up of 15 amino acids. Germline V gene data show CDR1 as MNHEY and CDR2 as SVGAGI. CDR3 protein: CASTGWTKSTGELFF. CDR3 sequence (DNA): TGTGCCAGCACCGGGTGGACAAAGAGCACCGGGGAGCTGTTTTTT.

A note on this clonotype: With a much larger clone just one base away, this may be a read error. Lacking the conserved final phenylalanine or tryptophan, this CDR3 likely reflects a read error. The CDR3 loop reads CASSLQGNRETQYL. The DNA for the CDR3 is TGTGCCAGCAGTCTACAGGGAAACAGGGAGACCCAGTACTTA. This rearrangement joins TRBV6-1 to TRBJ2-5; tentative D call: TRBD1 (6 bases). This CDR3 region has 14 residues. Trimming pared 5 bases from V and 5 bases from J, leaving 15 bases between. The germline gives CDR1 MNHNS, CDR2 SASEGT.

The table lists this clonotype with a few counts. This rearrangement joins TRBV4-1 to TRBJ2-2; 11 bases map to TRBD2. J was trimmed by 6 bases and V by 1 base; bases with no gene match: 10. This CDR3 comprises 18 residues. The germline V gene encodes CDR1 MGHRA and CDR2 YSYEKL. The chain's CDR3 is CASSQGASGGPTPGELFF. CDR3 nucleotides: TGCGCCAGCAGCCAAGGGGCTAGCGGGGGGCCCACCCCCGGGGAGCTGTTTTTT.